This T cell receptor (beta chain) was sequenced in a study of neoadjuvant nivolumab and ipilimumab in lung cancer. Across the whole study: Patients got nivolumab 3 mg/kg on days 1, 15 and 29; combination added ipilimumab 1 mg/kg day 1. Study-wide results and limits: From pretherapy to surgery, tumor richness and clonality rose with dual therapy.

CDR1 is SGDLS and CDR2 is YYNGEE in the germline V gene. Trimming removed 4 bases from V and 4 bases from J; junction bases left unmatched: 5. The CDR3 length is 14 residues. The count of this clone is one. What it recognizes is unknown. TCRdb's table, derived via immunoSEQ multiplex PCR, lists solely in-frame clones and lacks some. This sample has roughly 30,000 clones, with 90% found just once. This sequence originates from an adult with non-small cell lung cancer. The specimen was peripheral blood, collected after neoadjuvant nivolumab, alone or with ipilimumab, at or shortly before surgery. This chain uses TRBV9 with TRBJ1-1; 9 bases are shared with TRBD1. Written as DNA, the CDR3 is TGTGCCAGCAGCCCCCGGGACAGGGTCACTGAAGCTTTCTTT. Translating gives CASSPRDRVTEAFF.